This is a list of T cell receptor beta chains from one sample in a study of cytomegalovirus exposure and HLA in healthy donors. Sequencing was performed with immunoSEQ multiplex PCR; in TCRdb, only in-frame clones are kept and a portion is missing. In the table there are some 110,000 clones, roughly 72% of which are singletons. What was sequenced was PBMCs. These receptors originate from a woman in her forties or fifties in good health and CMV-seropositive. The CDR3 runs from the conserved cysteine through the conserved F or W. D genes are given only for firm matches. Clone size is not always given. Where it is, it says once, few, many or a class for expanded clones.

d_call: TRBD1; j_call: TRBJ1-5; v_call: TRBV19; clone_size: once; cdr3_aa: CASHIRDRGGHQPQHF; cdr3_nt: TGTGCCAGTCACATCCGGGACAGGGGTGGTCATCAGCCCCAGCATTTT
d_call: TRBD2; j_call: TRBJ2-5; v_call: TRBV11-2; clone_size: few; cdr3_aa: CASSLSAGGTTYETQYF; cdr3_nt: TGTGCCAGCAGCTTATCCGCGGGGGGAACAACGTATGAGACCCAGTACTTC
d_call: NA; j_call: TRBJ1-4; v_call: TRBV10-2; clone_size: NA; cdr3_aa: CASSESGKLFF; cdr3_nt: TGCGCCAGCAGTGAGTCCGGAAAACTGTTTTTT
d_call: TRBD2; j_call: TRBJ2-3; v_call: TRBV7-9; clone_size: NA; cdr3_aa: CASTEGLAGGGADTQYF; cdr3_nt: TGTGCCAGCACGGAAGGACTAGCGGGAGGGGGGGCAGATACGCAGTATTTT
d_call: TRBD2; j_call: TRBJ2-2; v_call: TRBV25-1; clone_size: NA; cdr3_aa: CASSEYGGVTTGELFF; cdr3_nt: TGTGCCAGCAGTGAATATGGGGGGGTAACCACCGGGGAGCTGTTTTTT
d_call: NA; j_call: TRBJ1-1; v_call: TRBV28; clone_size: NA; cdr3_aa: CASSLNTMNTEAFF; cdr3_nt: TGTGCCAGCAGTCTGAACACCATGAACACTGAAGCTTTCTTT
d_call: TRBD1; j_call: TRBJ1-6; v_call: TRBV25-1; clone_size: few; cdr3_aa: CASSPGGTVHPLHF; cdr3_nt: TGTGCCAGCAGCCCGGGCGGGACAGTCCATCCCCTCCACTTT
d_call: NA; j_call: TRBJ2-7; v_call: TRBV5-4; clone_size: NA; cdr3_aa: CASSLNRDNHYEQYF; cdr3_nt: TGTGCCAGCAGTTTAAACCGGGACAACCATTACGAGCAGTACTTC
d_call: NA; j_call: TRBJ2-2; v_call: TRBV6-1; clone_size: NA; cdr3_aa: CASSETSLTNTGELFF; cdr3_nt: TGTGCCAGCAGTGAAACCTCACTTACGAACACCGGGGAGCTGTTTTTT
d_call: TRBD2; j_call: TRBJ2-2; v_call: TRBV2; clone_size: NA; cdr3_aa: CASRWEGLFAGELFF; cdr3_nt: TGTGCCAGCAGGTGGGAGGGTTTGTTCGCCGGGGAGCTGTTTTTT
d_call: NA; j_call: TRBJ2-7; v_call: TRBV10-3; clone_size: NA; cdr3_aa: CAIGTGHNYEQYF; cdr3_nt: TGTGCCATCGGAACAGGACATAACTACGAGCAGTACTTC
d_call: NA; j_call: TRBJ2-3; v_call: TRBV28; clone_size: few; cdr3_aa: CASSLYYRSTTDTQYF; cdr3_nt: TGTGCCAGCAGTTTATACTACAGGTCGACCACAGATACGCAGTATTTT
d_call: NA; j_call: TRBJ1-2; v_call: TRBV29-1; clone_size: once; cdr3_aa: CSVDPPVSYTF; cdr3_nt: TGCAGCGTTGACCCACCAGTGAGCTACACCTTC
d_call: NA; j_call: TRBJ1-2; v_call: TRBV28; clone_size: NA; cdr3_aa: CASSLTGTYGYTF; cdr3_nt: TGTGCCAGCAGTTTGACAGGCACCTATGGCTACACCTTC
d_call: TRBD1; j_call: TRBJ1-1; v_call: TRBV12-5; clone_size: NA; cdr3_aa: CASGLTRQGAEAFF; cdr3_nt: TGTGCTAGTGGTTTGACCCGACAGGGGGCTGAAGCTTTCTTT
d_call: NA; j_call: TRBJ2-6; v_call: TRBV2; clone_size: few; cdr3_aa: CASSEQRGFSGANVLTF; cdr3_nt: TGTGCCAGCAGTGAGCAGCGAGGATTCTCTGGGGCCAACGTCCTGACTTTC
d_call: TRBD1; j_call: TRBJ1-5; v_call: TRBV28; clone_size: NA; cdr3_aa: CASSRPAGQGHHSNQPQHF; cdr3_nt: TGTGCCAGCAGCCGACCGGCGGGACAGGGTCACCATAGCAATCAGCCCCAGCATTTT
d_call: TRBD1; j_call: TRBJ1-1; v_call: TRBV11-2; clone_size: few; cdr3_aa: CASSLKGGQGNTEAFF; cdr3_nt: TGTGCCAGCAGCTTAAAAGGAGGACAGGGGAACACTGAAGCTTTCTTT
d_call: TRBD1; j_call: TRBJ1-5; v_call: TRBV7-6; clone_size: NA; cdr3_aa: CASSYTGGLDQPQHF; cdr3_nt: TGTGCCAGCAGCTATACAGGGGGCTTGGATCAGCCCCAGCATTTT
d_call: TRBD1; j_call: TRBJ2-7; v_call: TRBV27; clone_size: NA; cdr3_aa: CASRSGTGGLEQYF; cdr3_nt: TGTGCCAGCAGGTCCGGGACAGGGGGCCTCGAGCAGTACTTC
d_call: TRBD1; j_call: TRBJ1-1; v_call: TRBV30; clone_size: NA; cdr3_aa: CAWEGGTGKMNTEAFF; cdr3_nt: TGTGCCTGGGAGGGGGGGACAGGGAAAATGAACACTGAAGCTTTCTTT
d_call: TRBD1; j_call: TRBJ2-3; v_call: TRBV5-6; clone_size: NA; cdr3_aa: CASSRERTGNKSDTQYF; cdr3_nt: TGTGCCAGCAGCCGGGAGAGGACAGGGAATAAGTCGGATACGCAGTATTTT
d_call: TRBD1; j_call: TRBJ1-2; v_call: TRBV7-2; clone_size: NA; cdr3_aa: CASSSGLQGYGYTF; cdr3_nt: TGTGCCAGCAGCTCAGGGTTACAGGGGTATGGCTACACCTTC
d_call: TRBD2; j_call: TRBJ2-7; v_call: TRBV6-4; clone_size: few; cdr3_aa: CASSVRFRDRGVEQYF; cdr3_nt: TGTGCCAGCAGTGTTCGATTCCGGGACCGGGGGGTGGAGCAGTACTTC
d_call: TRBD1; j_call: TRBJ1-1; v_call: TRBV27; clone_size: NA; cdr3_aa: CASSPIQGAEAFF; cdr3_nt: TGTGCCAGCAGTCCAATACAGGGGGCTGAAGCTTTCTTT
d_call: TRBD1; j_call: TRBJ1-5; v_call: TRBV6-5; clone_size: NA; cdr3_aa: CASRGQGRNQPQHF; cdr3_nt: TGTGCCAGCAGGGGACAGGGTCGGAATCAGCCCCAGCATTTT
d_call: TRBD1; j_call: TRBJ1-4; v_call: TRBV27; clone_size: once; cdr3_aa: CASSPRPGGVTTNEKLFF; cdr3_nt: TGTGCCAGCAGTCCCCGCCCAGGGGGAGTGACAACTAATGAAAAACTGTTTTTT
d_call: NA; j_call: TRBJ2-3; v_call: TRBV29-1; clone_size: NA; cdr3_aa: CSVEVRERDTQYF; cdr3_nt: TGCAGCGTTGAAGTCAGGGAAAGAGATACGCAGTATTTT
d_call: TRBD1; j_call: TRBJ2-3; v_call: TRBV6-5; clone_size: NA; cdr3_aa: CASSFGTEGTQYF; cdr3_nt: TGTGCCAGCAGTTTTGGGACAGAGGGTACGCAGTATTTT
d_call: NA; j_call: TRBJ2-3; v_call: TRBV7-2; clone_size: NA; cdr3_aa: CASSSQGGRLALF; cdr3_nt: TGTGCCAGCAGCTCCCAGGGGGGAAGACTAGCGCTTTTT
d_call: NA; j_call: TRBJ2-6; v_call: TRBV5-1; clone_size: NA; cdr3_aa: CASSLETAGANVLTF; cdr3_nt: TGCGCCAGCAGCTTGGAGACAGCTGGGGCCAACGTCCTGACTTTC
d_call: TRBD2; j_call: TRBJ2-7; v_call: TRBV6-5; clone_size: few; cdr3_aa: CASSKKREPFYEQYF; cdr3_nt: TGTGCCAGCAGTAAAAAGCGGGAGCCATTCTACGAGCAGTACTTC
d_call: NA; j_call: TRBJ1-2; v_call: TRBV5-5; clone_size: NA; cdr3_aa: CASSLETGDFYGYTF; cdr3_nt: TGTGCCAGCAGCTTGGAGACAGGAGACTTCTATGGCTACACCTTC
d_call: TRBD1; j_call: TRBJ1-2; v_call: TRBV9; clone_size: NA; cdr3_aa: CASSARDRGSYGYTF; cdr3_nt: TGTGCCAGCAGCGCCAGGGACAGGGGAAGCTATGGCTACACCTTC
d_call: NA; j_call: TRBJ1-1; v_call: TRBV5-4; clone_size: NA; cdr3_aa: CASSLALNTEAFF; cdr3_nt: TGTGCCAGCAGCTTGGCTTTGAACACTGAAGCTTTCTTT
d_call: NA; j_call: TRBJ1-2; v_call: TRBV10-3; clone_size: few; cdr3_aa: CAISESRGSSNNYGYTF; cdr3_nt: TGTGCCATCAGTGAGTCTAGGGGTTCCTCGAATAACTATGGCTACACCTTC
d_call: TRBD1; j_call: TRBJ1-1; v_call: TRBV25-1; clone_size: few; cdr3_aa: CASKGQGNTEAFF; cdr3_nt: TGTGCCAGCAAAGGACAGGGGAACACTGAAGCTTTCTTT
d_call: NA; j_call: TRBJ1-1; v_call: TRBV7-6; clone_size: NA; cdr3_aa: CASSLASEEAFF; cdr3_nt: TGTGCCAGCAGCTTAGCGTCAGAAGAAGCTTTCTTT
d_call: NA; j_call: TRBJ2-3; v_call: TRBV7-9; clone_size: NA; cdr3_aa: CASSPSTSTDTQYF; cdr3_nt: TGTGCCAGCAGCCCCTCGACTAGCACAGATACGCAGTATTTT
d_call: TRBD1; j_call: TRBJ2-7; v_call: TRBV4-2; clone_size: NA; cdr3_aa: CASSQEMMRGQGPYEQYF; cdr3_nt: TGTGCCAGCAGCCAAGAGATGATGCGGGGACAGGGACCCTACGAGCAGTACTTC
d_call: NA; j_call: TRBJ2-7; v_call: TRBV20-1; clone_size: few; cdr3_aa: CSAPVTYEQYF; cdr3_nt: TGCAGTGCCCCCGTAACCTACGAGCAGTACTTC
d_call: NA; j_call: TRBJ1-5; v_call: TRBV29-1; clone_size: NA; cdr3_aa: CSVGSLNQPQHF; cdr3_nt: TGCAGCGTTGGGAGCCTCAATCAGCCCCAGCATTTT
d_call: TRBD1; j_call: TRBJ1-1; v_call: TRBV30; clone_size: NA; cdr3_aa: CAWSSGQGSTEAFF; cdr3_nt: TGTGCCTGGAGTTCGGGACAGGGATCCACTGAAGCTTTCTTT
d_call: NA; j_call: TRBJ2-3; v_call: TRBV27; clone_size: NA; cdr3_aa: CAIKIRDTQYF; cdr3_nt: TGTGCCATTAAAATCCGGGATACGCAGTATTTT
d_call: TRBD2; j_call: TRBJ2-1; v_call: TRBV19; clone_size: NA; cdr3_aa: CASSFPSGDRKSSYNEQFF; cdr3_nt: TGTGCCAGTAGTTTCCCTAGCGGGGACCGTAAGTCTTCCTACAATGAGCAGTTCTTC
d_call: TRBD1; j_call: TRBJ2-6; v_call: TRBV13; clone_size: few; cdr3_aa: CASSWTGKTGANVLTF; cdr3_nt: TGTGCCAGCAGCTGGACAGGGAAGACTGGGGCCAACGTCCTGACTTTC
d_call: TRBD2; j_call: TRBJ2-1; v_call: TRBV7-2; clone_size: NA; cdr3_aa: CASSLTWEGLDEQFF; cdr3_nt: TGTGCCAGCAGCTTAACGTGGGAGGGCCTCGATGAGCAGTTCTTC
d_call: NA; j_call: TRBJ1-1; v_call: TRBV6-1; clone_size: NA; cdr3_aa: CARLGGTEAFF; cdr3_nt: TGTGCCAGATTGGGGGGGACTGAAGCTTTCTTT
d_call: NA; j_call: TRBJ1-1; v_call: TRBV5-1; clone_size: NA; cdr3_aa: CASSVGEGSEAFF; cdr3_nt: TGCGCCAGCAGCGTTGGAGAAGGGAGTGAAGCTTTCTTT
d_call: NA; j_call: TRBJ2-2; v_call: TRBV14; clone_size: NA; cdr3_aa: CASSPDRGTGELFF; cdr3_nt: TGTGCCAGCAGCCCGGATCGAGGCACCGGGGAGCTGTTTTTT
d_call: NA; j_call: TRBJ2-4; v_call: TRBV7-2; clone_size: NA; cdr3_aa: CASSRGNIQYF; cdr3_nt: TGTGCCAGCAGCCGGGGGAACATTCAGTACTTC
d_call: NA; j_call: TRBJ1-6; v_call: TRBV5-1; clone_size: NA; cdr3_aa: CASSLEGGGMVDSPLHF; cdr3_nt: TGCGCCAGCAGCTTAGAGGGAGGAGGAATGGTAGATTCACCCCTCCACTTT
d_call: TRBD2; j_call: TRBJ2-7; v_call: TRBV2; clone_size: NA; cdr3_aa: CASGTSGRDEQYF; cdr3_nt: TGTGCCAGCGGGACTAGCGGGAGGGACGAGCAGTACTTC
d_call: TRBD1; j_call: TRBJ1-4; v_call: TRBV19; clone_size: few; cdr3_aa: CASKGRGRRRNNEKLFF; cdr3_nt: TGTGCCAGTAAGGGCAGGGGGCGAAGGAGGAATAATGAAAAACTGTTTTTT
d_call: NA; j_call: TRBJ1-6; v_call: TRBV10-3; clone_size: NA; cdr3_aa: CAISHPPLQGSSYNSPLHF; cdr3_nt: TGTGCCATCAGCCACCCCCCCCTCCAGGGGAGCTCCTATAATTCACCCCTCCACTTT